This is a list of T cell receptor beta chains from one sample in a study of T-cell reconstitution after alpha-beta-depleted transplantation in children. Via MiXCR, TCRdb re-called the PCR reads, giving one row per CDR3 protein. This sample carries roughly 570,000 distinct CDR3 sequences, more than 20% of them seen once, and the ten largest clones take approximately 39%. This material consisted of PBMCs, taken before TCRalphabeta/CD19-depleted stem cell transplant. These receptor sequences come from a boy less than two years old with Wiskott-Aldrich syndrome, due to receive a stem cell transplant. The CDR3 runs from the conserved cysteine through the conserved F or W. D genes are given only for firm matches. Rows give clone size only sometimes, using once, few, many, or a class for an expanded clone.

CDR3nt,CDR3aa,j_gene,v_gene,d_gene,abundance
TGTGCCAGCATGGTTCTAGACACCGGGGAGCTGTTTTTT,CASMVLDTGELFF,TRBJ2-2,TRBV12-3/TRBV12-4,-,few
TGTGCCATCAGTGAGTCAGGGACAGGGAATCAGCCCCAGCATTTT,CAISESGTGNQPQHF,TRBJ1-5,TRBV10-3,TRBD1,-
TGTGCCAGCAGCTTAGCGCCGGCGGGAGGGCCTCACAGAGAGACCCAGTACTTC,CASSLAPAGGPHRETQYF,TRBJ2-5,TRBV11-1,TRBD2,-
TGTGCCAGCAGCTGGTACGGGGCCTACGAGCAGTACTTC,CASSWYGAYEQYF,TRBJ2-7,TRBV7-2,-,-
TGTGCCACCAGCCGTAAGGACCCCGGGGTCGGGGAGCTGTTTTTT,CATSRKDPGVGELFF,TRBJ2-2,TRBV15,-,-
TGTGCCACCAGTGAGGCAGGGGGCCGAGCTGAAGCTTTCTTT,CATSEAGGRAEAFF,TRBJ1-1,TRBV24-1,TRBD1,few
TGCGCCAGCAGCTTGGAAGGACTAGCATTACGTGACATTCAGTACTTC,CASSLEGLALRDIQYF,TRBJ2-4,TRBV5-1,TRBD2,-
TGTGCCTGGAGTGTTGGGGGCGAAGATGATGAGCAGTTCTTC,CAWSVGGEDDEQFF,TRBJ2-1,TRBV30,-,-
TGTGCCATCAGCACGTCGGAGACCCAGTACTTC,CAISTSETQYF,TRBJ2-5,TRBV10-3,-,-
TGCGCCAGCAGCTTGACTAGTAGGGGAGAGACCCAGTACTTC,CASSLTSRGETQYF,TRBJ2-5,TRBV5-1,-,-